The 9 T cell receptor beta chains below come from one sample, sequenced in a study of human T cells and chemical hapten exposure. The time point: patch test 1, 2 weeks after DPC sensitization. As to treatment: therapeutic diphenylcyclopropenone sensitization with weekly scalp DPC. TCRdb passed the RACE reads through MiXCR, listing each CDR3 protein once. The sample has roughly 160,000 distinct CDR3 sequences; more than 14% are singletons. The source material was whole blood, sampled in connection with sensitization to the hapten diphenylcyclopropenone (DPC). These receptors originate from a woman aged 25 to 39 with alopecia areata. Some clones in this sample may be carry-over from other donors' samples.

At least ten counts were recorded for this clonotype. The rearrangement uses TRBV5-1 and TRBJ1-1; TRBD1 is a possible D gene (6 bases). Germline V CDR1 and CDR2: SGHRS, YFSETQ. There are 14 residues in the CDR3. The V end lost 2 bases, the J end lost 3 bases, and 11 bases lay between the germline ends. CDR3 amino acids: CASSFQGKHTEAFF. Here the CDR3 DNA reads TGCGCCAGCAGCTTTCAGGGGAAGCACACTGAAGCTTTCTTT. Full variable domain (missing parts from reference TRBV5-1 and TRBJ1-1): KAGVTQTPRYLIKTRGQQVTLSCSPISGHRSVSWYQQTPGQGLQFLFEYFSETQRNKGNFPGRFSGRQFSNSRSEMNVSTLELGDSALYLCASSFQGKHTEAFFGQGTRLTVV.

This clonotype came up a few times. V is TRBV6-5 and J is TRBJ1-1, with D possibly matching TRBD1 (6 bases). The germline V gene encodes CDR1 MNHEY and CDR2 SVGAGI. Between the trimmed V and J ends, which lost 8 bases and 4 bases, there was a span of 8 bases. The CDR3 loop spans 11 amino acids. The CDR3 loop is CASRTVTEAFF. As DNA, the CDR3 is TGTGCCAGCCGGACAGTCACTGAAGCTTTCTTT.

In its sample, this clonotype was seen a few times. The chain carries TRBV11-1 and TRBJ2-3, with D possibly being TRBD1 (5 bases). Trimming took off 8 bases at V and 6 bases at J, with 18 bases between the two ends. The CDR3 consists of 14 residues. Germline V CDR1 and CDR2: SGHAT, FQDESV (reference sequence). CDR3 amino acids: CASATTRVSDTQYF. The CDR3 DNA is TGTGCCAGCGCCACGACCAGGGTTTCGGATACGCAGTATTTT.

This clonotype was observed many times. The V and J genes are TRBV14 and TRBJ2-3; 8 bases are a match to TRBD2. Germline V gene data show CDR1 as SGHDN and CDR2 as FVKESK. Trimming at V came to 0 bases and at J to 4 bases, leaving 9 bases not matched to a gene. CDR3 length equals 17 residues. This CDR3 is CASSQDGSGRWADTQYF. In DNA, the CDR3 is TGTGCCAGCAGCCAAGATGGGAGCGGGAGATGGGCAGATACGCAGTATTTT. Together with reference TRBV14 and TRBJ2-3, the CDR3 gives the full variable domain: EAGVTQFPSHSVIEKGQTVTLRCDPISGHDNLYWYRRVMGKEIKFLLHFVKESKQDESGMPNNRFLAERTGGTYSTLKVQPAELEDSGVYFCASSQDGSGRWADTQYFGPGTRLTVL.

This clonotype was counted a few times. This chain links TRBV7-3 with TRBJ2-3; D is unresolved. The CDR3 has 15 amino acids. Trimming pared 5 bases from V and 0 bases from J, leaving 12 bases between. The germline gives CDR1 SGHTA, CDR2 FQGTGA. CDR3 DNA sequence: TGTGCCAGCAGCACCTCTCTAACTAGCACAGATACGCAGTATTTT. This translates into CASSTSLTSTDTQYF.

This clonotype was detected ten times or more. The J gene is TRBJ1-1, the V gene TRBV29-1, with D unclear. The CDR3 runs to 15 residues. Trimming shortened V by 2 bases and J by 2 bases, and 15 bases separated the two germline ends. Germline-derived CDR1 and CDR2 are SQVTM and ANQGSEA. This chain's CDR3 is CSVETGRRENTEAFF. The CDR3 DNA follows: TGCAGCGTTGAAACCGGCAGGCGCGAAAACACTGAAGCTTTCTTT. The whole variable domain, remainder taken from reference TRBV29-1 and TRBJ1-1, is SAVISQKPSRDICQRGTSLTIQCQVDSQVTMMFWYRQQPGQSLTLIATANQGSEATYESGFVIDKFPISRPNLTFSTLTVSNMSPEDSSIYLCSVETGRRENTEAFFGQGTRLTVV.

This clonotype was observed a handful of times. The V gene is TRBV28, the J gene TRBJ1-2, with D possibly TRBD1 on 5 matching bases. The germline V and J ends were trimmed by 4 bases and 4 bases, with 7 bases remaining between them. This CDR3 comprises 12 residues. Germline assignment: CDR1 MDHEN and CDR2 SYDVKM. CDR3 in DNA: TGTGCCAGCAGTTCACAGGTCTATGGCTACACCTTC. This translates into CASSSQVYGYTF.

In its sample, this clonotype was seen a few times. The chain joins TRBV6-1 to TRBJ1-6; D remains ambiguous. The germline V gene has CDR1 MNHNS and CDR2 SASEGT. The CDR3 consists of 16 residues. Between the trimmed V and J ends, which lost 10 bases and 4 bases, there was a span of 20 bases. CDR3 loop: CATSPRRTAYNSPLHF. CDR3 sequence (DNA): TGTGCCACCTCTCCCCGTCGGACGGCATATAATTCACCCCTCCACTTT.

V gene TRBV3-1 combines with J gene TRBJ1-2, with D hard to call. The ends were cut back, 4 bases at V and 3 bases at J, with 12 bases in the middle. The CDR3 spans 14 residues. Germline V gives CDR1 LGHDT, CDR2 YNNKEL (reference sequence). In nucleotides, the CDR3 is TGTGCCAGCAGCCTTTCATCGCAAGACTATGGCTACACCTTC. Protein sequence: CASSLSSQDYGYTF. The variable domain in full, with the rest retrieved from reference TRBV3-1 and TRBJ1-2, is DTAVSQTPKYLVTQMGNDKSIKCEQNLGHDTMYWYKQDSKKFLKIMFSYNNKELIINETVPNRFSPKSPDKAHLNLHINSLELGDSAVYFCASSLSSQDYGYTFGSGTRLTVV.